In this sample, the clone carrying this T cell receptor beta chain turned up many times. Antigen: not known. This entry is derived from a study of T cells in Graves' hyperthyroidism and ophthalmopathy. Amplification yielded TCR beta CDR3 regions, with RNA transcripts as the source. Initially, a first-round RT-PCR of the TCR CDR3 employed the HTBI primer set. TCRdb re-derived calls from the multiplex PCR reads in MiXCR, one entry per CDR3 protein. The sample holds about 260,000 distinct CDR3 sequences, about a sixth seen once. Study observations and caveats: Blood also carried most thyroid clonotypes expanded above 0.001. The model predicted ophthalmopathy a median around seven months before onset.

Germline loops: CDR1 SGHDT, CDR2 YYEEEE. J gave up 10 bases and V 4 bases, and 4 bases lay outside the gene matches. This CDR3 is 11 amino acids long. Active moderate-to-severe ophthalmopathy, Clinical Activity Score at least 3, NOSPECS at least 4, under 3 months' duration. Reasons for excluding patients were uncontrolled infection, other autoimmune disease, pregnancy or lactation. Sequences were obtained from blood. The source of this sequence is a young woman with Graves' ophthalmopathy. This chain joins TRBV5-6 and TRBJ2-5; 7 bases fit TRBD2. The CDR3 DNA follows: TGTGCCAGCAGCACGACTAGCCTCCAGTACTTC. This translates into CASSTTSLQYF. Based on the CDR3 plus reference TRBV5-6 and TRBJ2-5, the full variable domain is DAGVTQSPTHLIKTRGQQVTLRCSPKSGHDTVSWYQQALGQGPQFIFQYYEEEERQRGNFPDRFSGHQFPNYSSELNVNALLLGDSALYLCASSTTSLQYFGPGTRLLVL.